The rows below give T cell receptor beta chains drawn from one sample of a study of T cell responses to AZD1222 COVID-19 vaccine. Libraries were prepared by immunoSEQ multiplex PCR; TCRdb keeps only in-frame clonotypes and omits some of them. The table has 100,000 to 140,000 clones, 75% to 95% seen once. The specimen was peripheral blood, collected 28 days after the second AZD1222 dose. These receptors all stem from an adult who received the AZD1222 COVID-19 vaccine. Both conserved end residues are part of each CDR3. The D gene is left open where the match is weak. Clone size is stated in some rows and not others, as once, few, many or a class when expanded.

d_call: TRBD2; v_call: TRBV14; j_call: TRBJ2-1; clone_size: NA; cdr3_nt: TGTGCCAGCAGCCGGACTAGATGGTCCTACAATGAGCAGTTCTTC; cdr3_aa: CASSRTRWSYNEQFF
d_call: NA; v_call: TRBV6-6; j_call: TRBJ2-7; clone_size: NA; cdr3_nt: TGTGCCAGCAGTTACTCCTACACCGAGCAGTACTTC; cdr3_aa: CASSYSYTEQYF
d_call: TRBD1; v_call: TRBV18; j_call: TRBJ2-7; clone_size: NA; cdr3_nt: TGTGCCAGCTCCGTCGGGACAGGGGTCTCCGAGCAGTACTTC; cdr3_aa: CASSVGTGVSEQYF
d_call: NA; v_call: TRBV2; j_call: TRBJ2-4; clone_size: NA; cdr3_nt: TGTGCCAGCAGTGAAGGGGGAGCCAAAAACATTCAGTACTTC; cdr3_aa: CASSEGGAKNIQYF
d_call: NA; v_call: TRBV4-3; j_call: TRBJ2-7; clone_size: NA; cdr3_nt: TGCGCCAGCAGCCAAGATGACACCTACGAGCAGTACTTC; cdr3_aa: CASSQDDTYEQYF
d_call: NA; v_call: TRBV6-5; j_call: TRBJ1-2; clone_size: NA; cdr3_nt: TGTGCCAGCAGTTACTCGACTACCGGGGGTGGGTATGGCTACACCTTC; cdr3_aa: CASSYSTTGGGYGYTF
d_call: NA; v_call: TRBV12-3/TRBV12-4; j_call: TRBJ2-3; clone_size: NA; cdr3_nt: TGTGCCAGCAGTTATCGGGCAGCAGATACGCAGTATTTT; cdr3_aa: CASSYRAADTQYF
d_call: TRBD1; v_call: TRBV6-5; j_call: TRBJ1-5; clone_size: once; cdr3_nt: TGTGCCAGCTTCAGGGGGCAGGGAGGCAATCAGCCCCAGCATTTT; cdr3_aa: CASFRGQGGNQPQHF
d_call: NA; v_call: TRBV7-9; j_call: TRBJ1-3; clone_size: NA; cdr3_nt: TGTGCCAGCATCCTTCCCACATCGTCTGGAAACACCATATATTTT; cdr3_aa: CASILPTSSGNTIYF
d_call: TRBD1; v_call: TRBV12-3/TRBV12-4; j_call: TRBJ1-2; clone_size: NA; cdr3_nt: TGTGCCAGCGGGGACAGGAACTATGGCTACACCTTC; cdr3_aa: CASGDRNYGYTF
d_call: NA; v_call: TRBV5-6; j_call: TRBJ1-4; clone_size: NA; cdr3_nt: TGTGCCAGCAGCTTGGGGTATACAGGAAAGGGGACTAATGAAAAACTGTTTTTT; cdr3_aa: CASSLGYTGKGTNEKLFF
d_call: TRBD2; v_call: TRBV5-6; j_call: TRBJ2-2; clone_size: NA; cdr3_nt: TGTGCCAGCAGCCTAGGACTAGCGGGACCCACCGGGGAGCTGTTTTTT; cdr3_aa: CASSLGLAGPTGELFF
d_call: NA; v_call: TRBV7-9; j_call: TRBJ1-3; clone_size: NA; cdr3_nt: TGTGCCAGCGCCGACGAGGGGGCCATATATTTT; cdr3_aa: CASADEGAIYF
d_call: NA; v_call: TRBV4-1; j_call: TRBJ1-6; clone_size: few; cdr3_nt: TGCGCCAGCAGCCAAGATTTTAGGAATTCACCCCTCCACTTT; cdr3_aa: CASSQDFRNSPLHF
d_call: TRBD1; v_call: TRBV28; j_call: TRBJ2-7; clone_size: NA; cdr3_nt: TGTGCCAGCAGTCCTCCGACCGGGACAGGTGAGACCTACGAGCAGTACTTC; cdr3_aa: CASSPPTGTGETYEQYF
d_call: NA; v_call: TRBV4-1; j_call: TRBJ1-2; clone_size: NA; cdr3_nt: TGCGCCAGCAGCCCCACGGGGGGCGCGGAAGATGGCTACACCTTC; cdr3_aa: CASSPTGGAEDGYTF
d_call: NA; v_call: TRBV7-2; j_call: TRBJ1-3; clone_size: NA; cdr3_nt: TGTGCCAGCAGTGTCCTTGACACAAGAAACACCATATATTTT; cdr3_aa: CASSVLDTRNTIYF
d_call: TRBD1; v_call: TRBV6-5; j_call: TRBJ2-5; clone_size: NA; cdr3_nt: TGTGCCAGCACCCCGGACAGGAGACAGACCCAGTACTTC; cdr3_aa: CASTPDRRQTQYF
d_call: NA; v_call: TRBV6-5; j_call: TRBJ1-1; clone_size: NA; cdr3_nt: TGTGCCAGCAGTACCAGGGACCGGGACACTGAAGCTTTCTTT; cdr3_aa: CASSTRDRDTEAFF
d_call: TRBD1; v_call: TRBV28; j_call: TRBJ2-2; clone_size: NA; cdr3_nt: TGTGCCAGCAGTCCCCTCCTGGGACAGATTAACACCGGGGAGCTGTTTTTT; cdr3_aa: CASSPLLGQINTGELFF
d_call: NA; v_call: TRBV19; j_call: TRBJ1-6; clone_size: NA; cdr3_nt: TGTGCCAGTAGTAGTGGGGACGGAAACTCCTATAATTCACCCCTCCACTTT; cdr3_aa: CASSSGDGNSYNSPLHF
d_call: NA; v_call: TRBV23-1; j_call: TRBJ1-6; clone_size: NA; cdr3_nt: TGCGCCAGCATACGACGGTTTAATTCACCCCTCCACTTT; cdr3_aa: CASIRRFNSPLHF
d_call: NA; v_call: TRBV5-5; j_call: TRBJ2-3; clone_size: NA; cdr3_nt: TGTGCCAGCAGCCGGACAGCAACCACAGATACGCAGTATTTT; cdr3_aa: CASSRTATTDTQYF
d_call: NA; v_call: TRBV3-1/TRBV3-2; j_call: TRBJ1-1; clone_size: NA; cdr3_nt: TGTGCCAGCGGAGAACAGGGCCGGAACACTGAAGCTTTCTTT; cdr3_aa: CASGEQGRNTEAFF